The 15 T cell receptor beta chains reported below all come from one sample, sequenced in a study of blood T cell repertoires in COVID-19. The repertoire was sequenced with immunoSEQ multiplex PCR; TCRdb's copy has only in-frame clones and lacks some. Among about 11,000 clones listed, around 91% were seen once. Sequenced input: peripheral blood. The receptors shown here come from a human donor in a cohort sampled during active COVID-19.

The rearrangement joins TRBV12-5 to TRBJ1-2; D unresolved. CDR1 and CDR2 from the germline V gene are LGHNT and FRNRAP. V was cut by 1 base and J by 7 bases, with 10 bases left in between. CDR3 length: 13 residues. The CDR3 DNA reads as TGTGCTAGTGGTTTGGCCCCGGGTGGTGGCTACACCTTC. Its protein is CASGLAPGGGYTF.

The CDR3 coding sequence is TGTGCCAGCAGCTTAGTCCAGGGGGCAGGACAGCCCCAGCATTTT. Its protein product is CASSLVQGAGQPQHF. The V and J genes are TRBV11-2 and TRBJ1-5; 8 nucleotides agree with TRBD1. With 1 base clipped from V and 7 bases from J, the junction kept 6 bases outside the gene matches. The CDR3 is made up of 15 amino acids. Germline CDR1 is SGHAT and CDR2 is FQNNGV.

V usage is TRBV7-8 and J usage is TRBJ1-2; TRBD1 agrees at 10 bases. The CDR3 runs to 13 residues. Germline V lookup: CDR1 SGHVS, CDR2 FQNEAQ. With 3 bases clipped from V and 7 bases from J, the junction kept 2 bases outside the gene matches. The CDR3 loop reads CASSLTGGGGYTF. The CDR3 DNA reads TGTGCCAGCAGCTTGACAGGGGGCGGTGGCTACACCTTC.

V usage is TRBV5-1 and J usage is TRBJ1-1, with 9 positions matching TRBD1. The CDR3 extends over 15 amino acids. J gave up 7 bases and V 4 bases, and 11 bases lay outside the gene matches. Germline-derived CDR1 and CDR2 are SGHRS and YFSETQ. CDR3 sequence reads: CASSPMTGGSGEAFF. CDR3 bases: TGCGCCAGCAGCCCAATGACAGGGGGGTCAGGTGAAGCTTTCTTT.

The chain links TRBV5-4 to TRBJ2-1, with 12 positions matching TRBD2. V lost 0 bases and J lost 8; bases outside the gene matches: 3. Germline V gene data show CDR1 as SGHNT and CDR2 as YYREEE (reference sequence). The CDR3 extends over 15 amino acids. The CDR3 DNA reads TGTGCCAGCAGCTTGGCGACTAGCGGGGGTCATGAGCAGTTCTTC. Residues: CASSLATSGGHEQFF.

The rearrangement links TRBV2 to TRBJ2-5; 9 bases are shared with TRBD2. This CDR3 comprises 14 residues. V lost 6 bases, J lost 5 bases, and 7 bases stayed unmatched. The germline V gene has CDR1 SNHLY and CDR2 FYNNEI. The CDR3 protein is CASRDLAGLETQYF. In nucleotides, the CDR3 is TGTGCCAGCAGGGACCTAGCGGGGCTGGAGACCCAGTACTTC.

The V call is TRBV7-9, the J call TRBJ2-5; 8 positions agree with TRBD2. In germline, CDR1 is SEHNR, CDR2 FQNEAQ (reference sequence). The CDR3 spans 17 residues. The ends lost 3 bases at V and 5 bases at J; junction bases unmatched: 14. CDR3 loop: CASSFQRGKVFGETQYF. In DNA, the CDR3 is TGTGCCAGCAGCTTCCAGCGGGGGAAGGTCTTTGGGGAGACCCAGTACTTC.

V is TRBV6-6 and J is TRBJ2-7; TRBD1 agrees at 9 bases. The CDR3 is made up of 15 amino acids. Unmatched junction bases numbered 4, after V lost 2 bases and J lost 2 bases. Germline-derived CDR1 and CDR2 are MNHNY and SVGAGI (reference sequence). The CDR3 nucleotides are TGTGCCAGCAGTTACCCAGGACAGGGGACCTACGAGCAGTACTTC. It encodes CASSYPGQGTYEQYF.

This clone was seen once. The V call is TRBV7-9, the J call TRBJ1-5; no reliable D call. The germline gives CDR1 SEHNR, CDR2 FQNEAQ (reference sequence). CDR3 length: 12 residues. V was clipped by 4 bases and J by 9 bases, with 10 bases between them. This CDR3 is CASSWSGGPQHF. CDR3 coding DNA: TGTGCCAGCAGCTGGTCAGGTGGGCCCCAGCATTTT.

The chain is built from TRBV28 and TRBJ2-3, with 9 bases that match TRBD2. The length of the CDR3 is 15 residues. Germline V gene sequence: CDR1 MDHEN, CDR2 SYDVKM. V lost 2 bases and J lost 4; bases outside the gene matches: 4. The CDR3 nucleotides read TGTGCCAGCAGTTTACCTAGCGGGGAGGCAGATACGCAGTATTTT. Translating it yields CASSLPSGEADTQYF.

This clone was counted once. DNA of the CDR3: TGTGCCAGCAGCCAGTTTGGCGGGGAGCTGTTTTTT. Amino acid sequence: CASSQFGGELFF. The J gene is TRBJ2-2, the V gene TRBV5-6; no reliable D call. The CDR3 is made up of 12 amino acids. Germline-derived CDR1 and CDR2 are SGHDT and YYEEEE. The V and J ends lost 4 bases and 7 bases respectively, with 8 bases between them.

This clone showed up just once. V gene TRBV10-1 combines with J gene TRBJ1-1; no clear D. The CDR3 is made up of 14 amino acids. Per germline, CDR1 WNHNN and CDR2 SYGVQD (reference sequence). The V gene lost 3 bases and the J gene lost 10 bases, with 18 bases spanning the gap. CDR3 nucleotides: TGCGCCAGCAGTGAATCCAGTACAAACGGAGGAGCTTTCTTT. Its protein is CASSESSTNGGAFF.

The V call is TRBV3-1 (or the pseudogene TRBV3-2), the J call TRBJ2-3; 11 positions match TRBD1. Trimming removed 1 base from V and 3 bases from J; junction bases left unmatched: 3. Per germline, CDR1 LGHDT and CDR2 YNNKEL (reference sequence). This CDR3 has 16 amino acids. CDR3 sequence: CASSQGTGGPTDTQYF. CDR3 nucleotides: TGTGCCAGCAGCCAAGGGACAGGGGGCCCAACAGATACGCAGTATTTT.

In DNA form, the CDR3 reads TGTGCCATCCGAGCGGGGGGGAGTAAAGAGCAGTACTTC. Amino acid sequence: CAIRAGGSKEQYF. This rearrangement joins TRBV10-3 to TRBJ2-7; TRBD2 aligns across 10 bases. In germline, CDR1 is ENHRY, CDR2 SYGVKD. Trimming removed 8 bases from V and 7 bases from J; junction bases left unmatched: 8. The CDR3 length is 13 residues.

The chain employs TRBV29-1 and TRBJ1-1; D is unresolved. V was trimmed by 4 bases and J by 5 bases, leaving 11 bases between them. The CDR3 covers 12 residues. Looked up from germline, CDR1 is SQVTM and CDR2 is ANQGSEA. In DNA, the CDR3 is TGCAGCGTTGGAGGAGGGCCGACTGAAGCTTTCTTT. Amino acids: CSVGGGPTEAFF.